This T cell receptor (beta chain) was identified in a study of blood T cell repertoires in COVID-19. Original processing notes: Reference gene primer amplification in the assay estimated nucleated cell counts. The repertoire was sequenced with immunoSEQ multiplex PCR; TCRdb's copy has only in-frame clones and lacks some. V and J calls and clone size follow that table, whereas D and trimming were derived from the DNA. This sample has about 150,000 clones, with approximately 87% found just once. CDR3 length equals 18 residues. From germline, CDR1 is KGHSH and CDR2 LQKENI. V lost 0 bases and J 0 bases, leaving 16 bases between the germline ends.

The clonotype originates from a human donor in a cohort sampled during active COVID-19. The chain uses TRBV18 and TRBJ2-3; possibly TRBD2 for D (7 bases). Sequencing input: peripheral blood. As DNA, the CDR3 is TGTGCCAGCTCACCACCCGTAAGGGGGGGCCCTAGCACAGATACGCAGTATTTT. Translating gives CASSPPVRGGPSTDTQYF.